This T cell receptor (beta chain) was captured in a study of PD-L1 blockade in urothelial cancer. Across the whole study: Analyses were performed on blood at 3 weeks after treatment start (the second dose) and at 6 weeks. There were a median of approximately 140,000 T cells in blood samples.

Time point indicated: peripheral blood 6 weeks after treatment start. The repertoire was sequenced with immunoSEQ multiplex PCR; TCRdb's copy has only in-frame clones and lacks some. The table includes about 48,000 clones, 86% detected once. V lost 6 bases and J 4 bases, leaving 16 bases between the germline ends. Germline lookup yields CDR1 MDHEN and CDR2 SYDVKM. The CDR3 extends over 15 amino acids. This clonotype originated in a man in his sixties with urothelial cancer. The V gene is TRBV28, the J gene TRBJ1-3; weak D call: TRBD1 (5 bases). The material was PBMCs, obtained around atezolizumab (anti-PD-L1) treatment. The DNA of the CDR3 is TGTGCCAGCAGCTCCCCCGGGGGGGTAGGAAACACCATATATTTT. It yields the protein CASSSPGGVGNTIYF.